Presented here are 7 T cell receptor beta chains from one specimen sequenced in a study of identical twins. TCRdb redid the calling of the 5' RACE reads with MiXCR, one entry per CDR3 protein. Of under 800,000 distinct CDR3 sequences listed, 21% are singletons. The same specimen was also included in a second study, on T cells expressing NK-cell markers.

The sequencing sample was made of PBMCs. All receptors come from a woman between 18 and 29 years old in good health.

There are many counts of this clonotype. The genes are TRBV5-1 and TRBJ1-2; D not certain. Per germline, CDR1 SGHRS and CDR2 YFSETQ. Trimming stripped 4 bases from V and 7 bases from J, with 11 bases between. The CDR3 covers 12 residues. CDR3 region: CASSPGAGGYTF. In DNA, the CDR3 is TGCGCCAGCAGCCCGGGTGCCGGTGGCTACACCTTC.

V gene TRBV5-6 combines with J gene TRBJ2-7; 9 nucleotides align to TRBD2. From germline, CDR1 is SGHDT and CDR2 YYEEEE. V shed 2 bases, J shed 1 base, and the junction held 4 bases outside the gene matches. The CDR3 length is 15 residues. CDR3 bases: TGTGCCAGCAGCTTTTTCCTAGCGGGGTCCTACGAGCAGTACTTC. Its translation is CASSFFLAGSYEQYF.

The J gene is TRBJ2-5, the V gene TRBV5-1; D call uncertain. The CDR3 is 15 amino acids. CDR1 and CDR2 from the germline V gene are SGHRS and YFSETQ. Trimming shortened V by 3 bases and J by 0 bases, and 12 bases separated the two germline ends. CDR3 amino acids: CASSSTDKDQETQYF. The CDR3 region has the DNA TGCGCCAGCAGCTCTACAGACAAGGACCAAGAGACCCAGTACTTC.

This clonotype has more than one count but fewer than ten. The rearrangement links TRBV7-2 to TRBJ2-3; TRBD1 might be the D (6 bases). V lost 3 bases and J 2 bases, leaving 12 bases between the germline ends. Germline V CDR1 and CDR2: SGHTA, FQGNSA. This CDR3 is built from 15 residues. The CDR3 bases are TGTGCCAGCAGCTTGGGGGCTAGCCCCACAGATACGCAGTATTTT. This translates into CASSLGASPTDTQYF.

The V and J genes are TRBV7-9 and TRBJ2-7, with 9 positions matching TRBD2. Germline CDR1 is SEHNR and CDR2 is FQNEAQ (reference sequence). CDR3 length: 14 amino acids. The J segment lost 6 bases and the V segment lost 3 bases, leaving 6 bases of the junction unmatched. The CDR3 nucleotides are TGTGCCAGCAGCTTCTTAGCGGGAGTTGGCGAGCAGTACTTC. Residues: CASSFLAGVGEQYF.

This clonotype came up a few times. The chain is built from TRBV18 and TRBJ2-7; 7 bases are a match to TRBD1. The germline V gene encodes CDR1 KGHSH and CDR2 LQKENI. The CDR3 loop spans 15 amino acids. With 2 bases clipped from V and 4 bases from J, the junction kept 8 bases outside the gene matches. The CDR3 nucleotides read TGTGCCAGCTCACCAGACAGGGTTTGGGAATACGAGCAGTACTTC. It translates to CASSPDRVWEYEQYF.

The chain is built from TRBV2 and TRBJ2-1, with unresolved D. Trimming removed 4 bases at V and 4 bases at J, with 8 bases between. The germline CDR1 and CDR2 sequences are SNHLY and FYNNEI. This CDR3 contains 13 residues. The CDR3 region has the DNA TGTGCCAGCAGTGGAGGAAATTACAATGAGCAGTTCTTC. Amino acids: CASSGGNYNEQFF.